The rows below give T cell receptor beta chains drawn from one sample of a study of blood T cell repertoires in COVID-19. Measured with immunoSEQ multiplex PCR; TCRdb has only the in-frame clones, and not every one. The sample lists under 70,000 clones, 85% to 90% occurring once. Material for sequencing was peripheral blood. The receptors were gathered from a man aged 60 to 75 with active COVID-19. CDR3s leave out the opening cysteine and the closing phenylalanine or tryptophan. Clone size is given for some rows only: seen once, a few or many times, or a class if the clone is expanded.

J gene | V gene | clone size | CDR3 protein
TRBJ2-3 | TRBV9 | NA | ASSIRTGKGTDTQY
TRBJ2-4 | TRBV3-1/TRBV3-2 | NA | ASSLSSNRDAKNIQY
TRBJ2-2 | TRBV13 | NA | ASSLSRGLAANTGELF
TRBJ2-7 | TRBV5-1 | NA | ASSTGDRVGYEQY
TRBJ2-1 | TRBV2 | NA | ASTGNEQF
TRBJ2-5 | TRBV20-1 | NA | SARDKETQY
TRBJ2-5 | TRBV3-1/TRBV3-2 | NA | ASSHGIFHGPEEETQY
TRBJ1-2 | TRBV7-7 | NA | ASRLRSQVPPYGYT
TRBJ2-4 | TRBV13 | NA | ASSSIQGAGSKNIQY
TRBJ2-3 | TRBV7-9 | few | ASRPPSGGVTDTQY
TRBJ1-2 | TRBV24-1 | NA | ATSDLSTGAAT
TRBJ1-6 | TRBV6-5 | NA | ASSYSPGNNSPLH
TRBJ1-5 | TRBV7-9 | NA | ASSSVRDNQPQH
TRBJ2-7 | TRBV10-2 | NA | ASSGRSPGTSGGAKWRYEQY
TRBJ2-1 | TRBV7-8 | NA | ASSLVTADNEQF
TRBJ1-6 | TRBV10-3 | NA | ATAGTGGNLGNSPLH
TRBJ1-6 | TRBV28 | NA | ASNQGYPYNSPLH
TRBJ1-1 | TRBV19 | once | ASRGQGGTEAF
TRBJ2-2 | TRBV3-1/TRBV3-2 | NA | ASSQDQVRGHGELF
TRBJ1-2 | TRBV6-5 | NA | ASSYSRPVYGYT
TRBJ1-5 | TRBV19 | NA | ASSITRGQGTWGYQPQH
TRBJ2-2 | TRBV11-3 | NA | ASSLASAGELF
TRBJ1-2 | TRBV27 | NA | ASSSYRVGYGYT
TRBJ2-5 | TRBV18 | once | ASSPPGTGGPQETQY
TRBJ1-3 | TRBV4-3 | NA | ASSQLAQENTIY
TRBJ2-1 | TRBV11-3 | NA | ASSQVLQGYNEQF
TRBJ2-3 | TRBV6-6 | NA | ASRTGARKQDTQY
TRBJ2-1 | TRBV19 | once | ASSIRGIAGRHNEQF
TRBJ1-5 | TRBV6-5 | once | ASSRTGLQPQH
TRBJ2-5 | TRBV10-1 | NA | ASSGSGGLQETQY
TRBJ1-1 | TRBV18 | few | ASSPQIGQGFEAF
TRBJ2-7 | TRBV19 | NA | ASSGPGGGWHEQY
TRBJ1-6 | TRBV6-1 | once | ASSDLGGGNNSPLH
TRBJ2-7 | TRBV2 | once | ASGAYLGEQY
TRBJ2-5 | TRBV5-4 | NA | ASKKGLAGGGETQY
TRBJ1-1 | TRBV6-5 | NA | ASSYTPDRGFTEAF
TRBJ2-3 | TRBV30 | once | AWSSRTGTQY
TRBJ2-7 | TRBV6-5 | NA | ASSQFYEQY
TRBJ2-1 | TRBV14 | NA | ASSQALAGGSKF
TRBJ2-7 | TRBV7-2 | NA | ASSLTSGSRYEQY
TRBJ1-5 | TRBV7-2 | NA | ASSSRTGSNQPQH
TRBJ2-1 | TRBV2 | once | ASSEARRTNNEQF
TRBJ2-7 | TRBV5-1 | once | ASTSGGTGGYEQY
TRBJ2-1 | TRBV7-9 | few | ASSSRARDEQF
TRBJ2-1 | TRBV27 | NA | ASSLTSGYNEQF
TRBJ2-4 | TRBV5-5 | NA | ASSLLGGIKNIQY
TRBJ2-1 | TRBV2 | NA | ASSGDGLNEQF
TRBJ1-6 | TRBV4-3 | NA | ASSLSQALGGNSPLH
TRBJ2-3 | TRBV7-3 | NA | ASSPTTGTGVDTQY
TRBJ2-5 | TRBV5-1 | NA | ASRTSGGVRTQY
TRBJ1-4 | TRBV6-5 | NA | ASSPTTATNEKLF